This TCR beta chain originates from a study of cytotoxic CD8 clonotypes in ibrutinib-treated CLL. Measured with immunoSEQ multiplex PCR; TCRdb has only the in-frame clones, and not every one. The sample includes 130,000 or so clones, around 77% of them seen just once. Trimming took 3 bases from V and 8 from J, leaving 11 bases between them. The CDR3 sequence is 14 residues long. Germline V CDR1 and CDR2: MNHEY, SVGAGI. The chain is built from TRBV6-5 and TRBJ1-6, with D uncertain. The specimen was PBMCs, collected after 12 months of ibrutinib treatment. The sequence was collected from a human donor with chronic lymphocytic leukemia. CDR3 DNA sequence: TGTGCCAGCAGTTATGCTGGCAATGATTCACCCCTCCACTTT. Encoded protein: CASSYAGNDSPLHF.